What follows is one T cell receptor (beta chain) and its context. Its antigen is not known. The entry originates in a study of a mutant IDH1 vaccine in newly diagnosed glioma. Study details: The study started vaccination 4-6 weeks after radiotherapy alone, or with temozolomide cycles. Sex distribution of treated patients was roughly 62% male and about 40% female; mean age was around 40 years. Week 47 marked visit V13, whereas week 35 marked visit V12. Whole-study results and caveats: The authors found pseudoprogression apparently unrelated to changes in top peripheral T cell clonotypes.

The table came from immunoSEQ multiplex PCR; TCRdb's copy has only in-frame clones and leaves some out. This sample has fewer than 70,000 clones; more than 75% occur once, and the top ten carry about 2%. Specified time point: week 35, safety follow-up. Mutant IDH1 20-mer peptide, at 300 ug, made up each vaccine dose, with topical imiquimod. Trimming left V 5 bases short and J 4 bases short, with 6 bases between. Germline V gene data show CDR1 as SEHNR and CDR2 as FQNEAQ (reference sequence). The CDR3 is made up of 12 amino acids. Sequencing was performed on PBMCs, taken from a glioma patient whose treatment included an IDH1 peptide vaccine. This clonotype originated in a man aged 25-45 years with glioma. The chain recombines TRBV7-9 with TRBJ1-3; D not certain. The CDR3 spells CASSVHGNTIYF. CDR3 in DNA: TGTGCCAGCAGCGTACACGGAAACACCATATATTTT.